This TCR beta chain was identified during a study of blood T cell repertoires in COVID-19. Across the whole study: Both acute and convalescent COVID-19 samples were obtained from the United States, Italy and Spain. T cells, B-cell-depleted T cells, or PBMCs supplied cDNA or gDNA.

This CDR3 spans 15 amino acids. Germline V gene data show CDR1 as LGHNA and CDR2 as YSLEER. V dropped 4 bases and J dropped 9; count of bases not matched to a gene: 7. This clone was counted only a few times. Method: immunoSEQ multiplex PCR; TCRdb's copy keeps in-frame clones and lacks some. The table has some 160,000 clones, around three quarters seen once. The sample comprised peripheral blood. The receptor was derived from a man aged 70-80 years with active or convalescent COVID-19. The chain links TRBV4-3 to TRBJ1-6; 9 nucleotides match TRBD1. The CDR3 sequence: CASSPGQGRSSPLHF. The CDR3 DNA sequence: TGCGCCAGCAGCCCGGGACAGGGTAGGAGTTCACCCCTCCACTTT.